This TCR beta chain was identified in a study of blood T cell repertoires in COVID-19. TCRdb's copy holds only in-frame clones and misses some; the assay was immunoSEQ multiplex PCR. The sample lists 100,000 or so clones; around 88% were seen once. V lost 0 bases and J 3 bases, leaving 12 bases between the germline ends. This CDR3 has 15 residues. Germline V gives CDR1 MNHNS, CDR2 SASEGT. The clonotype comes from a human donor in a cohort sampled during active COVID-19. Sequenced input: peripheral blood. The chain employs TRBV6-1 and TRBJ2-7, with D perhaps matching TRBD1 (5 bases). CDR3 bases: TGTGCCAGCAGTGAAGCTGACAGAACGGGCTACGAGCAGTACTTC. Encoded protein: CASSEADRTGYEQYF.